What follows is one T cell receptor (beta chain) and its context. The germline V gene encodes CDR1 LGHDT and CDR2 YNNKEL (reference sequence). The CDR3 runs 16 residues. V shed 4 bases, J shed 2 bases, and the junction held 9 bases outside the gene matches. In the original processing: The authors estimated nucleated cell counts from reference gene primer amplification. The method was immunoSEQ multiplex PCR; TCRdb's version includes in-frame clones alone and lacks a portion of them. D and trimming were read from the DNA, whereas the V and J calls and clone size are those reported in that table. Of about 230,000 clones listed, more than 70% were seen once; the top ten hold about 2.5%. The data stem from a study of blood T cell repertoires in COVID-19. Study context: The study drew acute and convalescent COVID-19 samples from the United States, Italy and Spain. From T cells, B-cell-depleted T cells, or PBMCs came the material, which was cDNA or gDNA.

Sequenced input: peripheral blood. The TCR sequence derives from a woman aged 55 to 70 with acute or convalescent COVID-19. V usage is TRBV3-1 (or the pseudogene TRBV3-2) and J usage is TRBJ2-7, with TRBD2 matching over 9 bases. Written as DNA, the CDR3 is TGTGCCAGCAGCCCGGGGATAGCGGGGGTTACCTACGAGCAGTACTTC. The encoded protein is CASSPGIAGVTYEQYF.